The 17 T cell receptor beta chains presented below share a single source sample, sequenced in a study of immune evolution from preneoplasia to lung adenocarcinoma. Produced via immunoSEQ multiplex PCR; TCRdb's table is partial and in-frame only. The profile shows thousands of clones, over 75% of them singletons. What was sequenced was FFPE lung adenocarcinoma in situ tissue. These receptors originate from a person between 60 and 79 years old with lung adenocarcinoma.

The chain has TRBV5-6 and TRBJ1-1, with D hard to call. CDR1 and CDR2 from the germline V gene are SGHDT and YYEEEE. CDR3 length: 15 amino acids. The V gene lost 1 base and the J gene lost 1 base, with 11 bases spanning the gap. The CDR3 sequence: CASSLSAGWNTEAFF. As DNA, the CDR3 is TGTGCCAGCAGCTTGAGTGCGGGGTGGAACACTGAAGCTTTCTTT.

The chain couples TRBV19 to TRBJ2-3; D not resolved. Germline assignment: CDR1 LNHDA and CDR2 SQIVND (reference sequence). The CDR3 runs 12 residues. V lost 6 bases and J 10 bases, leaving 14 bases between the germline ends. This chain's CDR3 is CASRPQRGAQYF. The CDR3 DNA reads as TGTGCCAGTAGACCACAGAGAGGAGCGCAGTATTTT.

V is TRBV5-1 and J is TRBJ1-1; D may be TRBD1 (6 bases). The CDR3 spans 13 residues. The V and J ends lost 2 bases and 1 base respectively, with 6 bases between them. The germline V gene encodes CDR1 SGHRS and CDR2 YFSETQ. CDR3 coding DNA: TGCGCCAGCAGCTTAGGGGGGAACACTGAAGCTTTCTTT. As protein: CASSLGGNTEAFF.

The chain has TRBV18 and TRBJ2-2, with 9 bases that match TRBD1. Germline V gene data show CDR1 as KGHSH and CDR2 as LQKENI. The junction had 12 bases not matched to a gene; V was cut back by 4 bases and J by 0 bases. The CDR3 has 19 amino acids. The CDR3 loop is CASSRTGTGRTANTGELFF. CDR3 DNA: TGTGCCAGCTCACGGACCGGGACAGGGAGGACGGCGAACACCGGGGAGCTGTTTTTT.

This chain uses TRBV28 with TRBJ2-7; 8 positions agree with TRBD1. CDR3 size: 17 residues. The V and J ends lost 2 bases and 2 bases, in that order; junction bases with no gene match: 11. CDR1 and CDR2 (germline): MDHEN, SYDVKM. As DNA, the CDR3 is TGTGCCAGCAGTTTAGCTCAAACTCGGACAGGGACCTACGAGCAGTACTTC. Amino acids: CASSLAQTRTGTYEQYF.

This clone was observed a few times. The V and J genes are TRBV5-4 and TRBJ1-5, with TRBD1 identical over 10 bases. With V trimmed by 3 bases and J by 4 bases, 7 bases remained unmatched. Germline V gene lookup returns CDR1 SGHNT and CDR2 YYREEE (reference sequence). The CDR3 loop spans 16 amino acids. CDR3 residues: CASSSMGQGLNQPQHF. Here the CDR3 DNA reads TGTGCCAGCAGCTCGATGGGACAGGGGCTTAATCAGCCCCAGCATTTT.

The chain uses TRBV5-1 and TRBJ2-7; weak D call: TRBD2 (7 bases). Germline V gene lookup returns CDR1 SGHRS and CDR2 YFSETQ. V lost 2 bases, J lost 2 bases, and 17 bases lay in between. The CDR3 is 16 amino acids. The DNA of the CDR3 is TGCGCCAGCAGCTTTGATTCCGGGGGGACACCCTACGAGCAGTACTTC. Amino acid sequence: CASSFDSGGTPYEQYF.

The chain recombines TRBV11-3 with TRBJ1-2, with 7 bases identical to TRBD1. There are 12 residues in the CDR3. Trimming took 5 bases from V and 8 from J; bases not matched to a gene: 5. Germline V gene sequence: CDR1 SGHNT, CDR2 YENEEA. This CDR3 reads CASSQGGDGYTF. CDR3 sequence (DNA): TGTGCCAGCAGCCAGGGGGGAGACGGCTACACCTTC.

This clone was counted once. The chain joins TRBV5-6 to TRBJ2-7; 9 bases fit TRBD1. V lost 2 bases to trimming and J lost 6 bases; unmatched junction nucleotides: 3. The CDR3 consists of 13 residues. Germline V gene lookup returns CDR1 SGHDT and CDR2 YYEEEE. DNA for the CDR3: TGTGCCAGCAGCTTATTGACAGGGGGCGAGCAGTACTTC. Translation: CASSLLTGGEQYF.

The chain uses TRBV6-1 and TRBJ2-7; D not resolved. Germline V CDR1 and CDR2: MNHNS, SASEGT. This CDR3 comprises 14 residues. The V end was cut by 0 bases, the J end by 4 bases, with 10 bases between. Here the CDR3 DNA reads TGTGCCAGCAGTGAAGCTCCGATAGCTTACGAGCAGTACTTC. Translating gives CASSEAPIAYEQYF.

The gene calls are TRBV27 and TRBJ2-2; D remains unclear. V was pared by 5 bases and J by 3 bases, with 19 bases between. The CDR3 extends over 17 amino acids. Germline CDR1 reads MNHEY; CDR2 reads SMNVEV (reference sequence). Here the CDR3 reads CASSPSVTAGHTGELFF. The CDR3 bases are TGTGCCAGCAGTCCCTCCGTGACGGCAGGACACACCGGGGAGCTGTTTTTT.

This clone was detected only once. The genes are TRBV30 and TRBJ2-5, with D uncertain. The germline V and J ends were trimmed by 0 bases and 7 bases, with 12 bases remaining between them. CDR1 and CDR2 (germline): GTSNPN, SVGIG (reference sequence). There are 13 residues in the CDR3. The CDR3 DNA sequence: TGTGCCTGGAGTGTATCGGACCATGGGACCCAGTACTTC. This codes for CAWSVSDHGTQYF.

The V call is TRBV7-9, the J call TRBJ1-2, with D hard to call. CDR3 length: 11 amino acids. Trimming shortened V by 1 base and J by 8 bases, and 5 bases separated the two germline ends. Germline V CDR1 and CDR2: SEHNR, FQNEAQ (reference sequence). The CDR3 region has the DNA TGTGCCAGCAGCTTAGAAGAGGGCTACACCTTC. As protein: CASSLEEGYTF.

The chain joins TRBV14 to TRBJ2-5, with TRBD2 identical over 10 bases. The CDR3 is made up of 16 amino acids. Per the germline V gene, CDR1 is SGHDN and CDR2 is FVKESK. The ends lost 3 bases at V and 3 bases at J; junction bases unmatched: 7. The CDR3 region has the DNA TGTGCCAGCAGCCAGGGGACTAGCGACAGGAAAGAGACCCAGTACTTC. It specifies CASSQGTSDRKETQYF.

This chain connects TRBV2 to TRBJ2-1, with 7 bases fitting TRBD1. Trimming at V came to 9 bases and at J to 4 bases, leaving 9 bases not matched to a gene. CDR1 and CDR2 (germline): SNHLY, FYNNEI. The CDR3 totals 14 residues. CDR3 region: CASDRDSPYNEQFF. In nucleotides, the CDR3 is TGTGCCAGTGACCGGGACAGCCCTTACAATGAGCAGTTCTTC.

The sample holds one count of this clone. The chain carries TRBV7-8 and TRBJ1-6; D gene unclear. In germline, CDR1 is SGHVS, CDR2 FQNEAQ. V shed 1 base and J shed 7 bases, with 11 bases lying between them. CDR3 length: 15 residues. The chain's CDR3 is CASSLERTRNSPLHF. The CDR3 DNA is TGTGCCAGCAGCTTAGAACGAACAAGAAATTCACCCCTCCACTTT.

The chain joins TRBV19 to TRBJ1-5; 10 bases line up with TRBD1. Germline trimming cut 5 bases from V and 7 bases from J; bases unmatched to any gene: 14. In germline, CDR1 is LNHDA, CDR2 SQIVND (reference sequence). The CDR3 covers 17 residues. The CDR3 reads CASSGGGRTGGGQPQHF. Written as DNA, the CDR3 is TGTGCCAGTAGTGGTGGCGGCCGGACAGGGGGAGGACAGCCCCAGCATTTT.